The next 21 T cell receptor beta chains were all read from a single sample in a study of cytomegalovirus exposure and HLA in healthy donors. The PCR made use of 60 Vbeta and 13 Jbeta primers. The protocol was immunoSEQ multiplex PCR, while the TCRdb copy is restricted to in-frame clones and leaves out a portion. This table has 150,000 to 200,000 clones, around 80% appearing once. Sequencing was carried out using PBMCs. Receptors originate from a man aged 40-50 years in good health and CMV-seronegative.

The CDR3 region has the DNA TGCGCCAGCGGGCTTGACACCGGGGAGCTGTTTTTT. Translating it yields CASGLDTGELFF. V and J are TRBV5-1 and TRBJ2-2; no clear D gene. The CDR3 extends over 12 amino acids. The V gene's germline CDR1 is SGHRS and CDR2 YFSETQ. V lost 7 bases, J lost 3 bases, and 7 bases lay in between.

In DNA form, the CDR3 reads TGTGCCAGCAGTTTGGGACAGTACTATGGCTACACCTTC. Translating it yields CASSLGQYYGYTF. The chain uses TRBV6-5 and TRBJ1-2; 7 bases line up with TRBD1. V shed 4 bases, J shed 3 bases, and the junction held 2 bases outside the gene matches. This CDR3 has 13 amino acids. Germline lookup yields CDR1 MNHEY and CDR2 SVGAGI.

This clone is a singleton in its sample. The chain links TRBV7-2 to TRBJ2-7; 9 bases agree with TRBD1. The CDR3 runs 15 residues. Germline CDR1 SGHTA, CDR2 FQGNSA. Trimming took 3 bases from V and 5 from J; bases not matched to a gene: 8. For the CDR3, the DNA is TGTGCCAGCAGCTTTGGACCGGGACAGGGTAACGAGCAGTACTTC. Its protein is CASSFGPGQGNEQYF.

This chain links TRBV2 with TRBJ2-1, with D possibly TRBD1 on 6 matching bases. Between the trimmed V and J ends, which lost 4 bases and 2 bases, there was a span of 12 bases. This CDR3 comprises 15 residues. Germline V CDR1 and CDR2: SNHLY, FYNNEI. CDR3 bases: TGTGCCAGCAGTGCTGACAGGCAGCCCTACAATGAGCAGTTCTTC. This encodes CASSADRQPYNEQFF.

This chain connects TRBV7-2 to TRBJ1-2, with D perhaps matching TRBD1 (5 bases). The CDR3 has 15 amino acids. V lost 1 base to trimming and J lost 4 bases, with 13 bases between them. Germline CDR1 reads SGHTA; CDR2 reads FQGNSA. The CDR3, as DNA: TGTGCCAGCAGCTTAGGCCCCAGGGAGGGCTATGGCTACACCTTC. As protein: CASSLGPREGYGYTF.

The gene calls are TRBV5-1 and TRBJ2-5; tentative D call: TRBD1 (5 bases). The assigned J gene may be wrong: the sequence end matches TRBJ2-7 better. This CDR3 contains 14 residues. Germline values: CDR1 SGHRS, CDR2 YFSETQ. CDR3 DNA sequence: TGCGCCAGCAGCTTGGGGACAATAAGCTACGAGCAGTACTTC. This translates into CASSLGTISYEQYF.

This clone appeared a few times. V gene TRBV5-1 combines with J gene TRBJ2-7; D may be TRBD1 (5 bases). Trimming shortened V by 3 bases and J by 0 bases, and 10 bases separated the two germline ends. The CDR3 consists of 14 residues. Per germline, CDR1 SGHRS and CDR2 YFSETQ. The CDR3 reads CASSSQGGSYEQYF. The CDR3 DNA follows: TGCGCCAGCAGCTCCCAGGGCGGCTCCTACGAGCAGTACTTC.

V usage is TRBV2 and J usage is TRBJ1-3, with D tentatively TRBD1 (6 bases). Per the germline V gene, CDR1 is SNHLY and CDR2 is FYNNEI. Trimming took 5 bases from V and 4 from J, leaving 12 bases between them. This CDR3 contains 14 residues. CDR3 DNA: TGTGCCAGCAGTCCACAGGGTCCGGGAAACACCATATATTTT. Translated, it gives CASSPQGPGNTIYF.

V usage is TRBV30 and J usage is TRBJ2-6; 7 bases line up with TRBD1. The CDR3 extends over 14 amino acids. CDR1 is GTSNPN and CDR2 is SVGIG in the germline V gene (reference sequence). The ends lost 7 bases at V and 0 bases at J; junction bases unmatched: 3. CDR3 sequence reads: CALGQSSGANVLTF. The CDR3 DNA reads TGTGCCTTGGGACAGAGCTCTGGGGCCAACGTCCTGACTTTC.

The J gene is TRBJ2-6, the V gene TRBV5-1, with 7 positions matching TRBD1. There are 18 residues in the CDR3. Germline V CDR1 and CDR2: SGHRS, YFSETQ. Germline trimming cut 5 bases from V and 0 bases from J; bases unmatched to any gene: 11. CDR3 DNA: TGCGCCAGCAGGGAGTGGCAGGGGGAATTCTCTGGGGCCAACGTCCTGACTTTC. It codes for CASREWQGEFSGANVLTF.

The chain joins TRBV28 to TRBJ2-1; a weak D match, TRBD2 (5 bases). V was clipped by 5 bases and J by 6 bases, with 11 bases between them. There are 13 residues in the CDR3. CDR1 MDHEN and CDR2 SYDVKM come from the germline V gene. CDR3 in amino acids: CASSPRGSNEQFF. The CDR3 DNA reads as TGTGCCAGCAGTCCTCGGGGTAGCAATGAGCAGTTCTTC. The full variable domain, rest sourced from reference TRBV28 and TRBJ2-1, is DVKVTQSSRYLVKRTGEKVFLECVQDMDHENMFWYRQDPGLGLRLIYFSYDVKMKEKGDIPEGYSVSREKKERFSLILESASTNQTSMYLCASSPRGSNEQFFGPGTRLTVL.

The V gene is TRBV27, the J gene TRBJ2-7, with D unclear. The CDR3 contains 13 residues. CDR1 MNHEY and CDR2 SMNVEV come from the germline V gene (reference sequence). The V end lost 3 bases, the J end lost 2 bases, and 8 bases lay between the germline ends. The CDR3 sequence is CASSFIPAYEQYF. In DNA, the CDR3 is TGTGCCAGCAGTTTTATTCCAGCCTACGAGCAGTACTTC.

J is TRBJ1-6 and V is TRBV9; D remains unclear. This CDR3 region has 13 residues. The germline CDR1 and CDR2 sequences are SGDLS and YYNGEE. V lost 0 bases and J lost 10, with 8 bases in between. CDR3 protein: CASSVDEGSPLHF. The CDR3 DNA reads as TGTGCCAGCAGCGTAGATGAGGGCTCACCCCTCCACTTT.

The CDR3 protein is CAISESKGLRARNEQYF. The CDR3 coding sequence is TGTGCCATCAGTGAGTCGAAGGGCCTCAGGGCGAGGAACGAGCAGTACTTC. The rearrangement uses TRBV10-3 and TRBJ2-7, with D tentatively TRBD1 (5 bases). There are 17 residues in the CDR3. Germline CDR1 is ENHRY and CDR2 is SYGVKD. Trimming shortened V by 0 bases and J by 5 bases, and 20 bases separated the two germline ends.

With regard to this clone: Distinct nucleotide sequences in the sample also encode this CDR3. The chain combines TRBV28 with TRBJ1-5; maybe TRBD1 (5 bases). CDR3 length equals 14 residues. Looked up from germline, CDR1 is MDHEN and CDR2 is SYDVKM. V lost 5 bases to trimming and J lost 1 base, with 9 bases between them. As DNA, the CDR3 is TGTGCCAGCAGTCTCCGACAGAGCAATCAGCCCCAGCATTTT. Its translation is CASSLRQSNQPQHF.

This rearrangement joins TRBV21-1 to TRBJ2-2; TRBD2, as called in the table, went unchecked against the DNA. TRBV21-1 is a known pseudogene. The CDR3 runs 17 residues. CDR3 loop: CASLDYRSQTNTGELFF. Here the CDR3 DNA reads TGTGCCAGCCTGGACTACCGATCCCAAACGAACACCGGGGAGCTGTTTTTT.

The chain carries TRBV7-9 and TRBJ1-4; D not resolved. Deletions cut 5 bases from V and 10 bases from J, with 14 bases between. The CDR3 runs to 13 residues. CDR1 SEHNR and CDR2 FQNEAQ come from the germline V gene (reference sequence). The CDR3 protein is CASSGEDLGKLFF. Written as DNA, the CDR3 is TGTGCCAGCAGCGGAGAAGATCTGGGAAAACTGTTTTTT.

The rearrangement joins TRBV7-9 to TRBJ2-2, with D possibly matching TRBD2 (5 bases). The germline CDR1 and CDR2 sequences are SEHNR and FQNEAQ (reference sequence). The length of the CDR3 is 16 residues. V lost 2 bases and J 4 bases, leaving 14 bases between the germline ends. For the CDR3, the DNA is TGTGCCAGCAGCTTATCCCCGGGGTCGGGCACCGGGGAGCTGTTTTTT. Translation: CASSLSPGSGTGELFF.

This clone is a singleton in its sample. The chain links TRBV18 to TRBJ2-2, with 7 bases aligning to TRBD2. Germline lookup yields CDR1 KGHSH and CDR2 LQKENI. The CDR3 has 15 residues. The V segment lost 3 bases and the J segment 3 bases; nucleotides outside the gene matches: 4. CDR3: CASSPGLADTGELFF. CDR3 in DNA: TGTGCCAGCTCACCGGGGCTAGCGGACACCGGGGAGCTGTTTTTT.

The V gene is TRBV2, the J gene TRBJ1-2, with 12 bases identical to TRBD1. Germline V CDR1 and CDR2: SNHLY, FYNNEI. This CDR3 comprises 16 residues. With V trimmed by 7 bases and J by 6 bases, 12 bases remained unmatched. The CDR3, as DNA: TGTGCCAGCACCGGGCCGGGACAGGGGGCGTGGGATGGCTACACCTTC. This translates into CASTGPGQGAWDGYTF.

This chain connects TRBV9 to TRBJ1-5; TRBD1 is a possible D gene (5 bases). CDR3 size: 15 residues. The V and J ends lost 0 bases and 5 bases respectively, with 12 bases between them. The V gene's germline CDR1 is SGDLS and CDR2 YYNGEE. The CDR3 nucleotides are TGTGCCAGCAGCGTAGGACAGCTCGGAGATCAGCCCCAGCATTTT. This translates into CASSVGQLGDQPQHF.